The text below deals with one T cell receptor (beta chain). Its matching antigen is unknown. This specimen belongs to a study of T cell responses to AZD1222 COVID-19 vaccine. The study, taken as a whole, reports: There were mostly white British donors and more females than males, and clonal diversity was possibly underestimated. The study found Spike-specific TCR breadth and depth rose after two AZD1222 doses. Only a handful of AZD1222 recipients were seropositive at baseline.

Germline-derived CDR1 and CDR2 are KGHSH and LQKENI. Trimming at V came to 4 bases and at J to 4 bases, leaving 4 bases not matched to a gene. The CDR3 spans 15 residues. The assay was immunoSEQ multiplex PCR, and TCRdb's table has in-frame clones only and misses some. This sample has about 92,000 clones; over 75% occur once, and the top ten carry roughly 10%. This TCR was recovered from an adult in good health. Sequences were derived from peripheral blood, sampled on day 0 of AZD1222 vaccination. The chain employs TRBV18 and TRBJ2-1; 10 bases fit TRBD2. CDR3: CASSRPSGGYNEQFF. The DNA of the CDR3 is TGTGCCAGCTCACGCCCTAGCGGGGGTTACAATGAGCAGTTCTTC.